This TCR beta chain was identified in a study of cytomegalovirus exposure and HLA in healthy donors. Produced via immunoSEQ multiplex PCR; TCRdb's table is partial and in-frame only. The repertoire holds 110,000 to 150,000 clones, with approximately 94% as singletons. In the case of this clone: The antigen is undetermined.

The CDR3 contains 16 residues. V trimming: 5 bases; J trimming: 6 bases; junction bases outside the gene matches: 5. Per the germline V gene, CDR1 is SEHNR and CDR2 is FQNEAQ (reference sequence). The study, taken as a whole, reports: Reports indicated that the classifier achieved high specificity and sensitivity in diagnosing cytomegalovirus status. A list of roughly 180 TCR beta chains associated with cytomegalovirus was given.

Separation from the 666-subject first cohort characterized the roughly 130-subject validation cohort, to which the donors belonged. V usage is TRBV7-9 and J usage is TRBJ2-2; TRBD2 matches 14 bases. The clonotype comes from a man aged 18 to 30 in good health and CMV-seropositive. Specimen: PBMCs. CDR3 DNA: TGTGCCAGCAGCACGGGACTAGCGGGAGTACCCGGGGAGCTGTTTTTT. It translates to CASSTGLAGVPGELFF.